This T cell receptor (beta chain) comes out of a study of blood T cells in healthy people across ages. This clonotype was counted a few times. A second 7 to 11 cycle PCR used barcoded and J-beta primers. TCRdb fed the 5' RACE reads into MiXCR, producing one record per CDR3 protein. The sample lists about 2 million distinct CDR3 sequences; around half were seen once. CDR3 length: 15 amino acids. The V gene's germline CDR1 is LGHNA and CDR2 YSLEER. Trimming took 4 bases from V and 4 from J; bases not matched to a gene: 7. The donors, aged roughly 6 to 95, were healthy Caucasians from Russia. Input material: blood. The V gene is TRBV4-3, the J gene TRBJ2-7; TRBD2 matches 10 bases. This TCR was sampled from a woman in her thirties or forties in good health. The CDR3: CASSPFSGGYYEQYF. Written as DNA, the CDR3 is TGCGCCAGCAGCCCTTTTAGCGGGGGGTATTACGAGCAGTACTTC.